This entry features one TCR beta chain sequence. Germline CDR1 SGHTA, CDR2 FQGNSA. The CDR3 contains 14 residues. V was shortened by 4 bases and J by 3 bases, with 12 bases between the two germline ends. These data are taken from a study of blood T cell repertoires in COVID-19. Background on the study: COVID-19 samples from acute and convalescent phases originated in the United States, Italy and Spain. T cells, B-cell-depleted T cells, or PBMCs provided the cDNA or gDNA that served as material.

Under the authors' procedure: Estimation of nucleated cell counts relied on the amplification of reference gene primers. Sequencing used immunoSEQ multiplex PCR; TCRdb keeps in-frame clones, though not all of them. The V and J calls and the clone size are those of that table, but D and trimming were determined from the DNA. Of 55,000 to 70,000 clones detected, about nine tenths appear once; the ten largest clones hold roughly a tenth. The rearrangement joins TRBV7-2 to TRBJ2-5; weak D call: TRBD2 (5 bases). This TCR derives from a woman between 18 and 30 years old with acute or convalescent COVID-19. The sequenced sample consisted of peripheral blood. The CDR3 sequence: CASSSRVREETQYF. The CDR3 DNA follows: TGTGCCAGCAGCTCGAGGGTGAGGGAAGAGACCCAGTACTTC.